The next 18 T cell receptor beta chains were all read from a single sample in a study of shared clonotypes between healthy human individuals. Only in-frame clones appear in the TCRdb table, and some are missing; sequencing was by immunoSEQ multiplex PCR. The data hold more than 400,000 clones, with roughly 80% observed a single time. Sample: PBMCs. The source of these receptors is a woman in her forties in good health. Some clones in this sample may be carry-over from other donors' samples.

Only one count was recorded for this clone. One end of the junction varies from germline; a read error may be responsible. Other DNA sequences in this sample translate to the same CDR3. V is TRBV7-7 and J is TRBJ2-7; perhaps TRBD2 as D (5 bases). This CDR3 spans 13 amino acids. Germline V gene lookup returns CDR1 SSHAT and CDR2 FNYEAQ (reference sequence). CDR3 sequence: CASSLSGSYEQYF. CDR3 bases: TGTGCTAGCAGCTTATCGGGATCCTACGAGCAGTACTTC.

DNA of the CDR3: TGTGCCAGCAGCTTAGCGGGGGTCGACGGAGAGACCCAGTACTTC. It yields the protein CASSLAGVDGETQYF. V is TRBV11-2 and J is TRBJ2-5; the D gene is possibly TRBD2 (6 bases). Germline-derived CDR1 and CDR2 are SGHAT and FQNNGV. The CDR3 is 15 amino acids. With 1 base removed from V and 4 bases from J, the gap between germline ends came to 13 bases.

This clone has a handful of counts. A much larger clone is a single base away; this may be a read error. The genes are TRBV25-1 and TRBJ2-1; D not resolved. Germline assignment: CDR1 MGHDK and CDR2 SYGVNS. Trimming took off 1 base at V and 4 bases at J, with 8 bases between the two ends. The CDR3 loop spans 14 amino acids. The CDR3 DNA reads as TGTGCCAGCAGTGAATTTTTGACTTACAATGAGCAGTTCTTC. Its translation is CASSEFLTYNEQFF.

The genes are TRBV16 and TRBJ1-3; no reliable D call. Trimming stripped 0 bases from V and 0 bases from J, with 15 bases between. Germline-derived CDR1 and CDR2 are KGHSY and FQNENV. CDR3 length: 18 amino acids. The CDR3 here is CASSQSKLAGTSGNTIYF. CDR3 nucleotide sequence: TGTGCCAGCAGCCAATCAAAGTTAGCCGGAACCTCTGGAAACACCATATATTTT.

The chain links TRBV29-1 to TRBJ2-5; TRBD2 matches 9 bases. Germline loops: CDR1 SQVTM, CDR2 ANQGSEA. With V trimmed by 3 bases and J by 3 bases, 2 bases remained unmatched. The CDR3 spans 13 residues. The CDR3 nucleotides read TGCAGCGTTGATTTAGCGGGAGAAGAGACCCAGTACTTC. Translated, it gives CSVDLAGEETQYF.

The chain recombines TRBV6-6 with TRBJ1-1; D gene ambiguous. CDR3 length equals 14 residues. Trimming stripped 2 bases from V and 2 bases from J, with 9 bases between. Germline-derived CDR1 and CDR2 are MNHNY and SVGAGI (reference sequence). This CDR3 is CASSYQFYNTEAFF. For the CDR3, the DNA is TGTGCCAGCAGTTACCAGTTTTATAACACTGAAGCTTTCTTT.

The chain carries TRBV19 and TRBJ2-2, with D possibly TRBD1 on 6 matching bases. Trimming left V 3 bases short and J 5 bases short, with 16 bases between. Germline assignment: CDR1 LNHDA and CDR2 SQIVND (reference sequence). The CDR3 spans 16 residues. Here the CDR3 DNA reads TGTGCCAGTAGTATGTCGGGACATCCGCTGACCGGGGAGCTGTTTTTT. It encodes CASSMSGHPLTGELFF.

This clone was detected ten times or more. Other DNA sequences from this sample encode an identical CDR3 as well. The chain uses TRBV4-1 and TRBJ1-2; TRBD1 might be the D (5 bases). CDR3 length: 15 amino acids. V dropped 0 bases and J dropped 8 bases, with 16 bases sitting between them. Germline V CDR1 and CDR2: MGHRA, YSYEKL. Here the CDR3 reads CASSQDITGSGGYTF. CDR3 DNA: TGCGCCAGCAGCCAAGATATTACAGGATCAGGGGGCTACACCTTC.

The chain carries TRBV18 and TRBJ2-1; the D gene is possibly TRBD2 (6 bases). The CDR3 is 18 amino acids. The V end was cut by 1 base, the J end by 6 bases, with 22 bases between. Per the germline V gene, CDR1 is KGHSH and CDR2 is LQKENI. CDR3 residues: CASSPRSGEAGGGNEQFF. DNA of the CDR3: TGTGCCAGCTCACCACGGTCGGGCGAGGCCGGGGGTGGCAATGAGCAGTTCTTC. Drawing the rest from reference TRBV18 and TRBJ2-1, the complete variable domain is NAGVMQNPRHLVRRRGQEARLRCSPMKGHSHVYWYRQLPEEGLKFMVYLQKENIIDESGMPKERFSAEFPKEGPSILRIQQVVRGDSAAYFCASSPRSGEAGGGNEQFFGPGTRLTVL.

Concerning this clone: This is likely an artifact of a read error, given a far larger clone one base away. The sample contains more than one DNA sequence encoding this CDR3. The chain has TRBV6-5 and TRBJ1-4, with unresolved D. The CDR3 length is 15 residues. CDR1 and CDR2 (germline): MNHEY, SVGAGI. V was pared by 8 bases and J by 7 bases, with 20 bases between. The CDR3 sequence is CASGSHLAGSEKLFF. In nucleotides, the CDR3 is TGTGCCAGCGGTTCTCACTTAGCGGGGTCTGAAAAACTGTTTTTT.

This clone was found many times. The chain couples TRBV7-9 to TRBJ1-1, with D maybe TRBD1 (6 bases). CDR1 and CDR2 from the germline V gene are SEHNR and FQNEAQ (reference sequence). The CDR3 length is 15 residues. The germline V and J ends were trimmed by 5 bases and 2 bases, with 15 bases remaining between them. CDR3 nucleotides: TGTGCCAGCAGCCCACCGGGGGGGCGCAACACTGAAGCTTTCTTT. Protein product: CASSPPGGRNTEAFF. Full variable domain (remainder filled in from reference TRBV7-9 and TRBJ1-1): DTGVSQNPRHKITKRGQNVTFRCDPISEHNRLYWYRQTLGQGPEFLTYFQNEAQLEKSRLLSDRFSAERPKGSFSTLEIQRTEQGDSAMYLCASSPPGGRNTEAFFGQGTRLTVV.

At least ten counts were recorded for this clone. Other DNA sequences within the sample encode an identical CDR3. This sequence joins TRBV7-2 and TRBJ1-2, with no clear D. V was clipped by 5 bases and J by 2 bases, with 12 bases between them. Per germline, CDR1 SGHTA and CDR2 FQGNSA. The CDR3 is 14 amino acids. Here the CDR3 DNA reads TGTGCCAGCAGCAACCCCGCCGGGAACTATGGCTACACCTTC. It translates to CASSNPAGNYGYTF.

This clone was observed once. The chain couples TRBV7-3 to TRBJ2-2, with D tentatively TRBD1 (5 bases). The CDR3 spans 15 residues. Germline-derived CDR1 and CDR2 are SGHTA and FQGTGA. V lost 7 bases to trimming and J lost 0 bases, with 12 bases between them. CDR3 DNA sequence: TGTGCCAGCACCCTGGGGCAGGCGAACACCGGGGAGCTGTTTTTT. It is translated as CASTLGQANTGELFF.

CDR3 loop: CASSSSGTSSYEQYF. The CDR3 DNA reads TGTGCCAGCAGTTCGTCCGGGACTAGCTCCTACGAGCAGTACTTC. The chain couples TRBV28 to TRBJ2-7; 8 bases line up with TRBD2. From germline, CDR1 is MDHEN and CDR2 SYDVKM. The CDR3 consists of 15 residues. The J segment lost 0 bases and the V segment lost 4 bases, leaving 5 bases of the junction unmatched. Full variable domain (missing parts from reference TRBV28 and TRBJ2-7): DVKVTQSSRYLVKRTGEKVFLECVQDMDHENMFWYRQDPGLGLRLIYFSYDVKMKEKGDIPEGYSVSREKKERFSLILESASTNQTSMYLCASSSSGTSSYEQYFGPGTRLTVT.

The chain's CDR3 is CASSVVGGAGELFF. In DNA form, the CDR3 reads TGTGCCAGCAGCGTAGTAGGAGGGGCCGGGGAGCTGTTTTTT. The rearrangement uses TRBV9 and TRBJ2-2; possibly TRBD2 for D (6 bases). The CDR3 consists of 14 residues. Germline CDR1 is SGDLS and CDR2 is YYNGEE. Trimming pared 0 bases from V and 6 bases from J, leaving 9 bases between.

This chain connects TRBV6-1 to TRBJ2-2; 10 bases fit TRBD2. Germline-derived CDR1 and CDR2 are MNHNS and SASEGT. The ends lost 3 bases at V and 9 bases at J; junction bases unmatched: 4. This CDR3 comprises 14 residues. This CDR3 is CASSDLAGARELFF. The CDR3 coding sequence is TGTGCCAGCAGTGATCTAGCGGGGGCGAGGGAGCTGTTTTTT.

V gene TRBV30 combines with J gene TRBJ2-5; TRBD2 is a possible D gene (5 bases). The J call may be wrong; the DNA end is better matched by TRBJ2-7. This CDR3 spans 11 amino acids. Germline V gene sequence: CDR1 GTSNPN, CDR2 SVGIG (reference sequence). Here the CDR3 reads CAWGLNYEQYF. The CDR3 region has the DNA TGTGCCTGGGGACTGAACTACGAGCAGTACTTC.

To note about this clone: With a far larger clone one base away, a read error is the likely cause. CDR3 sequence: CASSEKAEGNTQYF. CDR3 DNA sequence: TGTGCCAGCAGTGAAAAGGCGGAGGGAAACACTCAGTACTTC. The chain couples TRBV6-1 to TRBJ2-4; weak D call: TRBD2 (6 bases). This CDR3 has 14 residues. CDR1 MNHNS and CDR2 SASEGT come from the germline V gene.